This is a list of T cell receptor beta chains from one sample in a study of OX40 agonist ivuxolimab in advanced cancers. The repertoire was sequenced with immunoSEQ multiplex PCR; TCRdb's copy has only in-frame clones and lacks some. This table has roughly 32,000 clones, around four fifths appearing once. Sequenced here: CD4+ or CD8+ T cells sorted from blood, sampled in a trial of the OX40 agonist ivuxolimab. The receptors stem from an adult with an advanced solid tumor such as melanoma, head and neck, liver or kidney cancer. The CDR3 runs from the conserved cysteine through the conserved F or W. The order of the fields is clone size, D gene, V gene, J gene, CDR3 protein, CDR3 DNA. The D gene is left open where the match is weak. Only some rows state a clone size, as once, few, many or a class for expanded clones.

NA	NA	TRBV2	TRBJ1-2	CASTPGAGVYGYTF	TGTGCCAGCACTCCCGGGGCAGGGGTCTATGGCTACACCTTC
NA	NA	TRBV7-2	TRBJ1-2	CASSSAGRGYGYTF	TGTGCCAGCAGCTCAGCAGGAAGGGGCTATGGCTACACCTTC
few	NA	TRBV10-3	TRBJ1-1	CAISGREPNTEAFF	TGTGCCATCAGTGGAAGGGAGCCGAACACTGAAGCTTTCTTT
NA	TRBD2	TRBV19	TRBJ2-5	CASSILAGGQETQYF	TGTGCCAGTAGTATCCTAGCGGGGGGACAAGAGACCCAGTACTTC
NA	NA	TRBV9	TRBJ1-2	CASAKDLRVNYGYTF	TGTGCCAGCGCAAAGGACCTCCGGGTGAACTATGGCTACACCTTC
NA	TRBD2	TRBV10-1	TRBJ2-2	CASSDSGANTGELFF	TGCGCCAGCAGCGATAGCGGGGCCAACACCGGGGAGCTGTTTTTT
few	NA	TRBV6-6	TRBJ2-3	CASSPRSGDPTDTQYF	TGTGCCAGCAGCCCCCGGAGCGGAGACCCCACAGATACGCAGTATTTT
few	NA	TRBV10-1	TRBJ2-3	CASRVLGTQYF	TGCGCCAGCAGGGTGCTAGGTACGCAGTATTTT
NA	NA	TRBV2	TRBJ2-2	CASSEVNTGELFF	TGTGCCAGCAGTGAAGTTAACACCGGGGAGCTGTTTTTT
NA	NA	TRBV10-3	TRBJ1-4	CAISDLTGSRKLFF	TGTGCCATCAGTGATCTGACAGGATCGAGGAAACTGTTTTTT
NA	TRBD1	TRBV10-3	TRBJ1-5	CAISGQGGNQPQHF	TGTGCCATCAGTGGCCAGGGGGGCAATCAGCCCCAGCATTTT
few	TRBD2	TRBV5-1	TRBJ2-1	CASSSRTSGGSGEQFF	TGCGCCAGCAGCTCCAGGACTAGCGGGGGCTCTGGTGAGCAGTTCTTC
NA	NA	TRBV10-3	TRBJ1-4	CAISESTGSKLFF	TGTGCCATCAGTGAGTCGACAGGTTCAAAACTGTTTTTT
NA	NA	TRBV9	TRBJ1-3	CASSREGSLGNTIYF	TGTGCCAGCAGCCGGGAGGGGAGTTTAGGAAACACCATATATTTT
medium-sized	TRBD2	TRBV19	TRBJ2-3	CASSAYLSSGGNGDTQYF	TGTGCCAGTAGCGCCTATCTGTCTAGCGGGGGGAATGGAGATACGCAGTATTTT
NA	NA	TRBV7-2	TRBJ1-2	CASSLDWDYGYTF	TGTGCCAGCAGCTTAGACTGGGACTATGGCTACACCTTC
NA	TRBD2	TRBV6-5	TRBJ2-7	CASRGLAGYEQYF	TGTGCCAGCAGGGGACTAGCGGGGTACGAGCAGTACTTC
NA	NA	TRBV2	TRBJ2-3	CASRELEDTQYF	TGTGCCAGCAGGGAACTGGAAGATACGCAGTATTTT
NA	TRBD2	TRBV19	TRBJ2-2	CASRAGTRLAGELFF	TGTGCCAGTAGAGCCGGGACTAGACTAGCCGGGGAGCTGTTTTTT
NA	NA	TRBV19	TRBJ1-5	CASTSGQTSNQPQHF	TGTGCCAGTACCTCAGGGCAGACTAGCAATCAGCCCCAGCATTTT
NA	NA	TRBV12-1	TRBJ2-7	CASIHLGTPYEQYF	TGTGCCAGCATTCATCTTGGGACACCGTACGAGCAGTACTTC
NA	NA	TRBV7-2	TRBJ2-7	CAGDSQQAYEQYF	TGTGCCGGGGATTCACAGCAGGCTTACGAGCAGTACTTC
NA	TRBD2	TRBV6-6	TRBJ2-7	CASSLSGGAGYEQYF	TGTGCCAGCAGCCTTAGCGGGGGGGCGGGGTACGAGCAGTACTTC
NA	NA	TRBV5-4	TRBJ2-7	CASSQDIGGIYEQYF	TGTGCCAGCAGCCAAGATATTGGGGGCATTTACGAGCAGTACTTC
NA	TRBD2	TRBV7-7	TRBJ2-1	CASSLAISGGYNEQFF	TGTGCTAGCAGCTTAGCGATTAGCGGGGGCTACAATGAGCAGTTCTTC
NA	TRBD1	TRBV2	TRBJ2-1	CASSEPGQGNYNEQFF	TGTGCCAGCAGTGAACCGGGACAGGGGAACTACAATGAGCAGTTCTTC
NA	NA	TRBV6-1	TRBJ1-3	CASSESKGTAGNTIYF	TGTGCCAGCAGTGAATCGAAGGGAACCGCTGGAAACACCATATATTTT